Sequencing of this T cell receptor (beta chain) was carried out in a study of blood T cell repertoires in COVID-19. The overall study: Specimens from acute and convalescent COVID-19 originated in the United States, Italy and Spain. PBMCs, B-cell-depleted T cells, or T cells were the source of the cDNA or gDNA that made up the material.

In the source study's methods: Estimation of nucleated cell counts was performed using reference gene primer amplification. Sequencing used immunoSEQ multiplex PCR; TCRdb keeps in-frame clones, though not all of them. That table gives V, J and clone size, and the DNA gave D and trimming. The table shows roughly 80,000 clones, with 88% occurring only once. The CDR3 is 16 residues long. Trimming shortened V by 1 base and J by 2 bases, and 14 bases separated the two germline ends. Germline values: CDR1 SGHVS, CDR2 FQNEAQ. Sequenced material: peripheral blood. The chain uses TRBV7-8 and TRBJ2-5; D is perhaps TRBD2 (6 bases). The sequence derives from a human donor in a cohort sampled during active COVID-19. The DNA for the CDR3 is TGTGCCAGCAGCTTAGGAAAGGCGGGATGGCAAGAGACCCAGTACTTC. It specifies CASSLGKAGWQETQYF.